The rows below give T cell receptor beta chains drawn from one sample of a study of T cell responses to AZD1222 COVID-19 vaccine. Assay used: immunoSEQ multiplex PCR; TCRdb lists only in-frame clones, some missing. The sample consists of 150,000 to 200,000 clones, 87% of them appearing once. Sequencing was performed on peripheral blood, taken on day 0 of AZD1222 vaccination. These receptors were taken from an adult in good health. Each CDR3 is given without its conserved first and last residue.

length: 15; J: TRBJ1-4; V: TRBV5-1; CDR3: ASSLGAVSLLNEKLF
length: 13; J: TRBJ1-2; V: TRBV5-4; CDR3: ASRSNPGTVYGYT
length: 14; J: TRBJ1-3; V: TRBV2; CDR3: ASRTMARPSGNTIY
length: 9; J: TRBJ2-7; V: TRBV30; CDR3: AWSVDLEQY
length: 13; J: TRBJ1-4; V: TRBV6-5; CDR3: ASTLGATQGEKLF
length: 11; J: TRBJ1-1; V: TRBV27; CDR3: ASRSGGITEAF
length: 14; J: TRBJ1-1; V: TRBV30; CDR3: AWSGQDRLQNTEAF
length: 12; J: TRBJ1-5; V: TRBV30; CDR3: AWGSGDTNQPQH
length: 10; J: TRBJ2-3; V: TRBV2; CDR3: ATSTTTDTQY
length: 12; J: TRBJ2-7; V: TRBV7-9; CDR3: ASSLQGGSYEQY
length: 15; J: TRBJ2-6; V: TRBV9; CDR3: ASSTGTGVSGANVLT
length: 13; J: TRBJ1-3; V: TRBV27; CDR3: ASSSEGSSGNTIY
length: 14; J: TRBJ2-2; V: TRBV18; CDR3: ASSPPGGRNTGELF
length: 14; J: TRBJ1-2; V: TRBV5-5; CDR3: ASRVPGGRRNYGYT
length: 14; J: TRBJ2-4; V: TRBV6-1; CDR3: ASSEKDRGTKNIQY
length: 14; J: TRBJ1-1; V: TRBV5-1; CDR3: ASSLKTGAGNTEAF
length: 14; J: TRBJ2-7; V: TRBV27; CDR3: ASSYGAGGGFYEQY